This passage covers 6 T cell receptor beta chains from one sample sequenced in a study of cytomegalovirus exposure and HLA in healthy donors (dated by TCRdb to about 2017). Libraries were prepared through the immunoSEQ multiplex PCR assay. The multiplex PCR relied on a mix of 60 forward primers for TCR Vbeta segments and 13 reverse primers for TCR Jbeta segments. Entries here come from immuneACCESS through TCRdb and include only in-frame sequences with V and J called. Some clones fail to appear in such tables; in the studies checked, an unresolved V gene covers under half of the shortfall, and the cause of the remainder is unknown. The sample data list about 130,000 clones, and roughly 83% of these were observed just once. The ten largest clones add up to less than 2% of the sample. Sequencing input: PBMCs. The receptors derive from a man aged 35 to 55 in good health and CMV-seronegative.

This clone was seen only a few times. Here the CDR3 DNA reads TGTGCCAGCAGCTTCCGGGACTACTCCTACAATGAGCAGTTCTTC. Its translation is CASSFRDYSYNEQFF. The chain links TRBV7-9 to TRBJ2-1; the match to TRBD2 covers 7 bases. Germline V gives CDR1 SEHNR, CDR2 FQNEAQ (reference sequence). J was trimmed by 0 bases and V by 3 bases; bases with no gene match: 2. The CDR3 is 15 amino acids.

The genes are TRBV6-5 and TRBJ1-1; unclear D gene. The CDR3 runs to 12 residues. The germline CDR1 and CDR2 sequences are MNHEY and SVGAGI. The V and J ends lost 8 bases and 6 bases respectively, with 13 bases between them. The CDR3 coding sequence is TGTGCCAGCCAATCCGGGGTAGCTGAAGCTTTCTTT. Amino acids: CASQSGVAEAFF.

The rearrangement uses TRBV7-2 and TRBJ1-6; D is uncertain. V lost 3 bases and J 7 bases, leaving 4 bases between the germline ends. The germline CDR1 and CDR2 sequences are SGHTA and FQGNSA. This CDR3 is built from 12 residues. CDR3 sequence: CASSFANSPLHF. The CDR3 nucleotides read TGTGCCAGCAGCTTTGCGAATTCACCCCTCCACTTT.

V usage is TRBV4-3 and J usage is TRBJ2-1, with 14 positions matching TRBD2. Unmatched junction bases numbered 4, after V lost 2 bases and J lost 4 bases. The CDR3 sequence is 17 residues long. CDR1 and CDR2 (germline): LGHNA, YSLEER. This CDR3 is CASSQKTSGGAYNEQFF. CDR3 bases: TGCGCCAGCAGCCAAAAGACTAGCGGGGGGGCTTACAATGAGCAGTTCTTC.

The chain recombines TRBV5-1 with TRBJ2-1; 11 bases are a match to TRBD2. The V gene's germline CDR1 is SGHRS and CDR2 YFSETQ. V was pared by 2 bases and J by 9 bases, with 4 bases of the junction left unmatched. This CDR3 has 14 residues. CDR3 region: CASSFGLAGGEQFF. CDR3 coding DNA: TGCGCCAGCAGCTTCGGGCTAGCGGGAGGTGAGCAGTTCTTC.

CDR3 nucleotides: TGTGCCTGGAGTACAGGGGACACAGATACGCAGTATTTT. It codes for CAWSTGDTDTQYF. The rearrangement uses TRBV30 and TRBJ2-3; 7 bases align to TRBD1. V shed 2 bases, J shed 2 bases, and the junction held 1 base outside the gene matches. Per the germline V gene, CDR1 is GTSNPN and CDR2 is SVGIG (reference sequence). The CDR3 has 13 amino acids.